The rows below give T cell receptor beta chains drawn from one sample of a study of OX40 agonist ivuxolimab in advanced cancers. Generated by immunoSEQ multiplex PCR, the TCRdb table keeps only in-frame clones and is missing some. The sample lists approximately 44,000 clones; 70% to 90% were seen once. Sequenced here: CD4+ or CD8+ T cells sorted from blood, sampled in a trial of the OX40 agonist ivuxolimab. The receptor set was obtained from an adult with an advanced solid tumor such as melanoma, head and neck, liver or kidney cancer. Both conserved end residues are part of each CDR3.

length: 11; V: TRBV10-3; CDR3: CAITGGIGYTF
length: 18; V: TRBV28; CDR3: CASRPNHGTSGRTDTQYF
length: 13; V: TRBV6-5; CDR3: CASSEVARGTQYF
length: 14; V: TRBV5-5; CDR3: CASSWTFDNSPLHF
length: 14; V: TRBV9; CDR3: CASSVGQRDTEAFF
length: 14; V: TRBV7-2; CDR3: CASSLVLRPETQYF
length: 11; V: TRBV7-8; CDR3: CASSFRNEQFF
length: 16; V: TRBV7-6; CDR3: CASSLDAGRGNSPLHF
length: 14; V: TRBV15; CDR3: CATSRGQGNEKLFF
length: 16; V: TRBV18; CDR3: CASSPPGQGNSYEQYF
length: 15; V: TRBV4-3; CDR3: CASSLVAQSSYEQYF
length: 14; V: TRBV15; CDR3: CATRDGVRTDTQYF
length: 15; V: TRBV19; CDR3: CASSEGRGRTYEQYF
length: 14; V: TRBV18; CDR3: CASSPPSQGRGYTF
length: 17; V: TRBV5-1; CDR3: CASSLGLAVTNTGELFF
length: 17; V: TRBV9; CDR3: CASSVSIGIPSTDTQYF
length: 16; V: TRBV9; CDR3: CASSVGTDNSNQPQHF
length: 14; V: TRBV19; CDR3: CASRQQRNSYEQYF
length: 16; V: TRBV27; CDR3: CASSLVGGRSGNTIYF
length: 14; V: TRBV7-9; CDR3: CASSLSSGTRGAFF
length: 15; V: TRBV19; CDR3: CASSTAPEVIYGYTF
length: 15; V: TRBV11-2; CDR3: CASSLVRGRGSPLHF
length: 16; V: TRBV28; CDR3: CASSSPGGTGNQPQHF
length: 13; V: TRBV19; CDR3: CASKVQGQDTQYF
length: 17; V: TRBV5-1; CDR3: CASSMLLGTQVYNEQFF
length: 16; V: TRBV4-1; CDR3: CASSLGRWGTTDTQYF
length: 15; V: TRBV4-2; CDR3: CASSPLSGGTDTQYF
length: 15; V: TRBV28; CDR3: CASSPPGAPGTEAFF
length: 16; V: TRBV6-5; CDR3: CASSSLPGLQNTEAFF
length: 11; V: TRBV14; CDR3: CASSQDLEAFF
length: 15; V: TRBV5-1; CDR3: CASSSRGQHTGELFF
length: 12; V: TRBV19; CDR3: CASSPIGSEQYF
length: 14; V: TRBV19; CDR3: CASSKRGEGNTIYF
length: 16; V: TRBV4-1; CDR3: CASSQDRYGDRYEQYF
length: 12; V: TRBV29-1; CDR3: CSVGLQRGEQYF
length: 14; V: TRBV11-2; CDR3: CASSVDRGTDTQYF
length: 15; V: TRBV6-5; CDR3: CASSYTTGDNSPLHF
length: 19; V: TRBV12-5; CDR3: CASGLVTIGRVSSTDTQYF
length: 15; V: TRBV7-2; CDR3: CASTLTGGTGNTIYF
length: 13; V: TRBV7-8; CDR3: CASRPAGNTEAFF
length: 13; V: TRBV29-1; CDR3: CSVSWGPGTEAFF
length: 15; V: TRBV6-4; CDR3: CASRIEDDSLYGYTF
length: 12; V: TRBV29-1; CDR3: CSARQNTGELFF
length: 14; V: TRBV30; CDR3: CAWSAGTGVNEQFF
length: 14; V: TRBV11-2; CDR3: CASSFGPWPNEQFF
length: 16; V: TRBV6-5; CDR3: CASSFSGTSGSYEQFF
length: 14; V: TRBV27; CDR3: CASSAQERTYEQYF
length: 18; V: TRBV4-2; CDR3: CASSQEWVGGDSNYGYTF
length: 15; V: TRBV10-2; CDR3: CASSPPTGLETEAFF
length: 16; V: TRBV27; CDR3: CASRFLGGVVSQPQHF
length: 12; V: TRBV15; CDR3: CAVSWGDTEAFF
length: 15; V: TRBV7-9; CDR3: CASSRTSGAGDTQYF
length: 15; V: TRBV18; CDR3: CASSPPGRGPGELFF